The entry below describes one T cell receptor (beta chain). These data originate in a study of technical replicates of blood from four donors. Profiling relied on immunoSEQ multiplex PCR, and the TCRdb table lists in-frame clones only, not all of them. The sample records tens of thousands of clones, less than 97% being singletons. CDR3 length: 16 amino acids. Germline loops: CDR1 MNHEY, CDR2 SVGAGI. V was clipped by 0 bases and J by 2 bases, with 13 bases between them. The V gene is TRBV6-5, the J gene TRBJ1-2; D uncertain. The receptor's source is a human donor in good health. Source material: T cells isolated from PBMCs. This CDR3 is CASSYSIAGANYGYTF. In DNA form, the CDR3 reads TGTGCCAGCAGTTACTCGATAGCCGGTGCAAACTATGGCTACACCTTC.